The T cell receptor (beta chain) described here comes from a study of shared clonotypes between healthy human individuals. About the study: Three CD4 naive, three CD4 memory, two CD8 naive and one CD8 memory plate were used per donor.

This clone showed up just once. Its matching antigen is unknown. The CDR3 covers 16 residues. V shed 6 bases and J 2 bases; nucleotides not matched to a gene: 10. In germline, CDR1 is SEHNR, CDR2 FQNEAQ (reference sequence). Study findings and constraints: The study found about 5.1% of naive CD4 clonotypes shared across a few donors.

Data came from immunoSEQ multiplex PCR; TCRdb stores just in-frame clones and leaves some out. The profile shows about 2 million clones, roughly 95% of them singletons. Cells designated naive CD8 were CD45RO-negative and were positively selected for CCR7, with terminally differentiated effector memory CD45RA+ cells excluded. The donors, healthy adults who were HIV-negative, had experienced no recent acute infections or vaccinations. Nashville, Tennessee was home to all donors, each a Caucasian adult. Source material: naive CD8+ T cells sorted from blood. V is TRBV7-9 and J is TRBJ2-1; 7 nucleotides align to TRBD2. The receptor was isolated from a man younger than 30 in good health. CDR3 loop: CASSIPPSGPYNEQFF. In DNA, the CDR3 is TGTGCCAGCAGTATTCCGCCTAGCGGACCCTACAATGAGCAGTTCTTC.